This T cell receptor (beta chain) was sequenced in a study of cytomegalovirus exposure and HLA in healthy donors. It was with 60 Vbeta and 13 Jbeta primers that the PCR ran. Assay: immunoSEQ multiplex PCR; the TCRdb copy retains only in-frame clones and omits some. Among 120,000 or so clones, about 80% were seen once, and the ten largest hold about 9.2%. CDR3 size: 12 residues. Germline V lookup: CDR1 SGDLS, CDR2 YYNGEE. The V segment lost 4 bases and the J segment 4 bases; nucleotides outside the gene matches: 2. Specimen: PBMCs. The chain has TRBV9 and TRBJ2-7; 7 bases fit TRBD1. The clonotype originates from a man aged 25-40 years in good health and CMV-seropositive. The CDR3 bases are TGTGCCAGCAGCCAGACAGGGTACGAGCAGTACTTC. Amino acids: CASSQTGYEQYF.